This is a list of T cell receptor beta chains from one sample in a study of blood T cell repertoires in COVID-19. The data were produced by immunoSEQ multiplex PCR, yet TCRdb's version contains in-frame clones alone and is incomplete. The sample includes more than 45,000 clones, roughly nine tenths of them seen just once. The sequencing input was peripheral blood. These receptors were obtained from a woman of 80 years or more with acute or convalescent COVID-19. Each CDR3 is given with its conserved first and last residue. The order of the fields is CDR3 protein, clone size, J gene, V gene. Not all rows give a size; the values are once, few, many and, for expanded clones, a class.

CDR3 protein: CSVEGGQGRTYEQYF; clone size: once; J gene: TRBJ2-7; V gene: TRBV29-1
CDR3 protein: CASSQSTGPYDQPQHF; clone size: -; J gene: TRBJ1-5; V gene: TRBV23-1
CDR3 protein: CAWRRYGYTF; clone size: -; J gene: TRBJ1-2; V gene: TRBV30
CDR3 protein: CASSTLHGRGNEQFF; clone size: -; J gene: TRBJ2-1; V gene: TRBV6-2/TRBV6-3
CDR3 protein: CASRPLAGDHEQYF; clone size: -; J gene: TRBJ2-7; V gene: TRBV6-5
CDR3 protein: CASSLALAEAGNEQFF; clone size: -; J gene: TRBJ2-1; V gene: TRBV7-9
CDR3 protein: CASGRTARAFF; clone size: -; J gene: TRBJ1-1; V gene: TRBV12-3/TRBV12-4
CDR3 protein: CASSESDSPGGYTF; clone size: -; J gene: TRBJ1-2; V gene: TRBV25-1
CDR3 protein: CASSFDRQGGAEAFF; clone size: -; J gene: TRBJ1-1; V gene: TRBV11-2
CDR3 protein: CASSPIRGTTTDTQYF; clone size: -; J gene: TRBJ2-3; V gene: TRBV7-7
CDR3 protein: CASSLHSRAGGTDTQYF; clone size: -; J gene: TRBJ2-3; V gene: TRBV11-3
CDR3 protein: CASSPNSYEQYF; clone size: -; J gene: TRBJ2-7; V gene: TRBV18
CDR3 protein: CASSRLAGGPTRTDTQYF; clone size: -; J gene: TRBJ2-3; V gene: TRBV7-9
CDR3 protein: CASNQPGSTNEKLFF; clone size: -; J gene: TRBJ1-4; V gene: TRBV4-2
CDR3 protein: CASSTGTNRETQYF; clone size: -; J gene: TRBJ2-5; V gene: TRBV7-8
CDR3 protein: CASSQDPSEYGTQYF; clone size: -; J gene: TRBJ2-3; V gene: TRBV3-1/TRBV3-2
CDR3 protein: CASSPDRVGDTQYF; clone size: -; J gene: TRBJ2-3; V gene: TRBV4-3
CDR3 protein: CASSLPGGNTEAFF; clone size: -; J gene: TRBJ1-1; V gene: TRBV7-9
CDR3 protein: CASSPTLGAGSYEQYF; clone size: -; J gene: TRBJ2-7; V gene: TRBV11-2
CDR3 protein: CTSSQEASGRIGTQYF; clone size: -; J gene: TRBJ2-5; V gene: TRBV1
CDR3 protein: CASRAGQGFSNQPQHF; clone size: -; J gene: TRBJ1-5; V gene: TRBV19
CDR3 protein: CASSTRTGGGEQYF; clone size: -; J gene: TRBJ2-7; V gene: TRBV9
CDR3 protein: CASSPQGGTREGNTIYF; clone size: once; J gene: TRBJ1-3; V gene: TRBV7-8
CDR3 protein: CASSFVLAEETQYF; clone size: -; J gene: TRBJ2-5; V gene: TRBV7-2
CDR3 protein: CSASLFYGYTF; clone size: -; J gene: TRBJ1-2; V gene: TRBV20-1
CDR3 protein: CASSPLQDYGYTF; clone size: -; J gene: TRBJ1-2; V gene: TRBV9
CDR3 protein: CAWRLGTGTGVISGNTIYF; clone size: -; J gene: TRBJ1-3; V gene: TRBV30
CDR3 protein: CASSFGQSYKLFF; clone size: -; J gene: TRBJ1-4; V gene: TRBV7-9
CDR3 protein: CASSLTSGSYNEQFF; clone size: once; J gene: TRBJ2-1; V gene: TRBV5-1
CDR3 protein: CASSRDRVYEQYF; clone size: -; J gene: TRBJ2-7; V gene: TRBV2
CDR3 protein: CASQAARGMETQYF; clone size: -; J gene: TRBJ2-5; V gene: TRBV6-5
CDR3 protein: CASSWAGTDTGELFF; clone size: -; J gene: TRBJ2-2; V gene: TRBV5-4
CDR3 protein: CASSEAEGTNYGYTF; clone size: -; J gene: TRBJ1-2; V gene: TRBV2
CDR3 protein: CASSPTWTGNNQPQHF; clone size: -; J gene: TRBJ1-5; V gene: TRBV4-3
CDR3 protein: CASSDSSLRERALSYEQYF; clone size: -; J gene: TRBJ2-7; V gene: TRBV6-4
CDR3 protein: CASSLFGRENSPLHF; clone size: -; J gene: TRBJ1-6; V gene: TRBV5-5
CDR3 protein: CASSYRVSGELFF; clone size: -; J gene: TRBJ2-2; V gene: TRBV14
CDR3 protein: CARDAGAGGTGELFF; clone size: -; J gene: TRBJ2-2; V gene: TRBV2
CDR3 protein: CSTTGLAGNEQFF; clone size: -; J gene: TRBJ2-1; V gene: TRBV29-1
CDR3 protein: CASSLELVEQFF; clone size: -; J gene: TRBJ2-1; V gene: TRBV7-9
CDR3 protein: CASSLAPQSGNTIYF; clone size: -; J gene: TRBJ1-3; V gene: TRBV11-3
CDR3 protein: CASSSSADTQYF; clone size: -; J gene: TRBJ2-3; V gene: TRBV7-9
CDR3 protein: CSASPRRTYEQYF; clone size: -; J gene: TRBJ2-7; V gene: TRBV20-1
CDR3 protein: CASSIKRGGDEKLFF; clone size: -; J gene: TRBJ1-4; V gene: TRBV19
CDR3 protein: CASSSQAGRNTGELFF; clone size: -; J gene: TRBJ2-2; V gene: TRBV7-2
CDR3 protein: CASSLGYGTGGEKLFF; clone size: -; J gene: TRBJ1-4; V gene: TRBV5-1
CDR3 protein: CSVEGFYGYTF; clone size: -; J gene: TRBJ1-2; V gene: TRBV29-1
CDR3 protein: CASARGSTDTQYF; clone size: -; J gene: TRBJ2-3; V gene: TRBV18
CDR3 protein: CAWSVGGRVWNQPQHF; clone size: -; J gene: TRBJ1-5; V gene: TRBV30
CDR3 protein: CASSLAVGVQYGYTF; clone size: -; J gene: TRBJ1-2; V gene: TRBV7-2
CDR3 protein: CASSDYGTSGRSSYNEQFF; clone size: -; J gene: TRBJ2-1; V gene: TRBV10-2
CDR3 protein: CASSEFGRGHGNTIYF; clone size: -; J gene: TRBJ1-3; V gene: TRBV25-1